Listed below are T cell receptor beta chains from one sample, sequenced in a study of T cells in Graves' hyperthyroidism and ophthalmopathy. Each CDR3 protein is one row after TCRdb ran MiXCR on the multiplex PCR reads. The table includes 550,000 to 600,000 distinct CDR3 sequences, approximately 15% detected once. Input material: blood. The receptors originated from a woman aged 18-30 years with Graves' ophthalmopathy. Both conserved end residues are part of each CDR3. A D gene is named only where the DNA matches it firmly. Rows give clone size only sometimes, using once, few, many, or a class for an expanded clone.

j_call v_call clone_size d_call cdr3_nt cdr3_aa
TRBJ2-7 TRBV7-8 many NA TGTGCCAGCAGCGAGGGGGGGACTGCTACCTACGAGCAGTACTTC CASSEGGTATYEQYF
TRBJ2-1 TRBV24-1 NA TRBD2 TGTGCCACCAGTGATCCGACTAGCGGGAGGGCCGATGAGCAGTTCTTC CATSDPTSGRADEQFF
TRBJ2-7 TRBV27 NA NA TGTGCCAGCAGTCCGCCCGACATGGGCGAGCAGTACTTC CASSPPDMGEQYF
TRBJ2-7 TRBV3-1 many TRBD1 TGTGCCAGCAGCCAAGAGGGACAGGGGGCAACCTACGAGCAGTACTTC CASSQEGQGATYEQYF
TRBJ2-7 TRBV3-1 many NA TGTGCCAGCAGCCAGTTCAACTACGAGCAGTACTTC CASSQFNYEQYF
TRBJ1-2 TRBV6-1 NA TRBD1 TGTGCCAGCAGTGAAAATGGGGGCAGGGGGCGCAAATTTGCCTATGGCTACACCTTC CASSENGGRGRKFAYGYTF
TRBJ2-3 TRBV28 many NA TGTGCCAGCAGTCCACTAGCCCGAATCACAGATACGCAGTATTTT CASSPLARITDTQYF
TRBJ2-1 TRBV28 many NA TGTGCCAGCAGTTTATGGACAGCCAATGAGCAGTTCTTC CASSLWTANEQFF
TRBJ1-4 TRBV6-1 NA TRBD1 TGTGCCAGCAGTAAGAGACAGGGGGGTTATCTTGAAAAACTGTTTTTT CASSKRQGGYLEKLFF
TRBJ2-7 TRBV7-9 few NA TGTGCCAGCAGCCCCACAACCGGGACGACCTCCTACGAGCAGTACTTC CASSPTTGTTSYEQYF
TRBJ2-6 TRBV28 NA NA TGTGCCAGCAGTTGGGGCAGCCCCCCTGGGGCCAACGTCCTGACTTTC CASSWGSPPGANVLTF
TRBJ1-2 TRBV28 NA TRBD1 TGTGCCAGCAGTTTTCGGGGGCGGGACAGGGAGTCTGGCTACACCTTC CASSFRGRDRESGYTF
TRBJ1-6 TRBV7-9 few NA TGTGCCAGCAGCAGGGAGCCCTTCGGGTCACCCCTCCACTTT CASSREPFGSPLHF
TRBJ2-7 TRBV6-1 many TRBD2 TGTGCCAGCAGTGAACAGGGACTACCCTCCTACGAGCAGTACTTC CASSEQGLPSYEQYF